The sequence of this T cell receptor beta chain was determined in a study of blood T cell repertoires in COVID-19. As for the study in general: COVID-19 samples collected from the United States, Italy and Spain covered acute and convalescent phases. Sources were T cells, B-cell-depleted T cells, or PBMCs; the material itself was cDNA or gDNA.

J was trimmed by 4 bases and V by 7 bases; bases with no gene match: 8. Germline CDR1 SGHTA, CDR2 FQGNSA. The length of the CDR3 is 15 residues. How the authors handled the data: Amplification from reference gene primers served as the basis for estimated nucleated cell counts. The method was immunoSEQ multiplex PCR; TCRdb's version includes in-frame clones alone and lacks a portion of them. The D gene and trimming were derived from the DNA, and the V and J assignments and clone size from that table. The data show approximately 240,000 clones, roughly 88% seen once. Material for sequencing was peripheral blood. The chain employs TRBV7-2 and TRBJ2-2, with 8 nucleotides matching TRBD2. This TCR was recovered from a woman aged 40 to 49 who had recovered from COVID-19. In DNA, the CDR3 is TGTGCCAGCACCCCGGGGGGGCAGGTCACCGGGGAGCTGTTTTTT. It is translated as CASTPGGQVTGELFF.